This is a list of T cell receptor beta chains from one sample in a study of regulatory T cells in long-lasting Graves disease. TCRdb fed the multiplex PCR reads into MiXCR, producing one record per CDR3 protein. The sample contains about 500,000 distinct CDR3 sequences, around 13% of which appear only once. The same sample was also used in a study of T cells in Graves' hyperthyroidism and ophthalmopathy.

The material sequenced was peripheral blood mononuclear cells (PBMCs), taken at new diagnosis, from a patient treated with antithyroid drugs. Every receptor here comes from a woman aged 30 to 39 with Graves disease. Both conserved end residues are part of each CDR3. The D gene is left open where the match is weak. Only part of the rows carry a size: once, few, many, or a class if the clone is expanded.

clone_size	d_call	v_call	j_call	cdr3_nt	cdr3_aa
many	.	TRBV12-3/TRBV12-4	TRBJ2-2	TGTGCCAGCACCACTCCCGGTACCGGGGAGCTGTTTTTT	CASTTPGTGELFF
many	TRBD1	TRBV20-1	TRBJ2-7	TGCAGTGCTAGAGATCTAGAACAGGGGGATGGGTACGAGCAGTACTTC	CSARDLEQGDGYEQYF
.	TRBD2	TRBV20-1	TRBJ2-7	TGCAGTGCATGGGCGGGAGGGGCCTACGAGCAGTACTTC	CSAWAGGAYEQYF
many	.	TRBV7-2	TRBJ1-6	TGTGCCAGCAGCTTACAAGGGGGAAATTCACCCCTCCACTTT	CASSLQGGNSPLHF
.	.	TRBV3-1	TRBJ2-7	TGTGCCAGCAGCCCCTCCGGCTACGAGCATTACTTC	CASSPSGYEHYF
many	.	TRBV6-5	TRBJ1-2	TGTGCCAGCAGTTCGGCAGGGGCGGACTGGGGCTACACCTTC	CASSSAGADWGYTF
many	.	TRBV7-9	TRBJ2-2	TGTGCCAGCAGGCCAGGGAGCACCGGGGAGCTGTTTTTT	CASRPGSTGELFF
many	.	TRBV11-2	TRBJ1-1	TGTGCCAGCAGCTTATGGGGGGGGGTGAACACTGAAGCTTTCTTT	CASSLWGGVNTEAFF
.	TRBD1	TRBV29-1	TRBJ2-3	TGCAGCGGGTTCGACAGGGGCGGGTACACAGATGCGCAGTATTTT	CSGFDRGGYTDAQYF
many	.	TRBV20-1	TRBJ1-2	TGCAGTGCTCAGGAAAGCGCGGACTATGGCTACACCTTC	CSAQESADYGYTF
few	TRBD2	TRBV13	TRBJ2-2	TGTGCCAGCAGCTCCAGCGGGAGGGGGGAGCTGTTTTTT	CASSSSGRGELFF
.	TRBD1	TRBV27	TRBJ2-7	TGTGCCAGCAGTCCATTAGACAGGGGCCACGAGCAGTACTTC	CASSPLDRGHEQYF
many	.	TRBV10-2	TRBJ1-1	TGCGCCAGTTCACCGGGAGCTAATGAAGCTTTCTTT	CASSPGANEAFF
many	.	TRBV4-3	TRBJ2-1	TGCGCCAGCAGCCAAGCAATTCGACTGGGCGATGAGCAGTTCTTC	CASSQAIRLGDEQFF
few	.	TRBV9	TRBJ1-6	TGTGCCAGCAGCGGCGACAGTTATTCACCCCTCCACTTT	CASSGDSYSPLHF
few	.	TRBV20-1	TRBJ2-4	TGCAGTGCTAGAGATCTTACACCAACTCAGTACTTC	CSARDLTPTQYF
few	.	TRBV19	TRBJ1-2	TGTGCCAGTAGTATTTCCGGCGGACAACCCTATGGCTACACCTTC	CASSISGGQPYGYTF
many	.	TRBV7-2	TRBJ1-4	TGTGCCAGCAGCTCCCGGCGGGGAACTAATGAAAAACTGTTTTTT	CASSSRRGTNEKLFF
many	.	TRBV20-1	TRBJ2-1	TGCAGTGCTCTGGCTGGAGGCGATGAGCAGTTCTTC	CSALAGGDEQFF
many	.	TRBV2	TRBJ1-2	TGTGCCAGCAGTGAATCTAACCGGGGTCGAAACGGCTACACCTTC	CASSESNRGRNGYTF
few	.	TRBV11-1	TRBJ2-7	TGCGCCAGCAGCCAAGTGGCGCCGTCGGGTTTGGTCTACGAGCAGTACTTC	CASSQVAPSGLVYEQYF
many	TRBD1	TRBV6-4	TRBJ1-1	TGTGCCAGCAGGGCGGGACAGACCTACACTGAAGCTTTCTTT	CASRAGQTYTEAFF
many	.	TRBV28	TRBJ1-5	TGTGCCAGCAGTTTACCAGGGGTGGGGAGCAATCAGCCCCAGCATTTT	CASSLPGVGSNQPQHF
few	.	TRBV19	TRBJ1-2	TGTGCCAGTACCAACCACGACACACTAGCGGGCTACACCTTC	CASTNHDTLAGYTF
many	.	TRBV11-2	TRBJ2-5	TGTGCCAGCAGCTTAGCCCCGGGGCGCGGGGAGACCCAGTACTTC	CASSLAPGRGETQYF
many	.	TRBV19	TRBJ2-1	TGTGCCAGTAGTATAGGTCCCTCACTAGAGCAGTTCTTC	CASSIGPSLEQFF
few	.	TRBV6-2/TRBV6-3	TRBJ1-6	TGTGCTGGGGGCGAGGGAGGGTCGAGGGATTCACCCCTCCACTTT	CAGGEGGSRDSPLHF
many	.	TRBV12-3/TRBV12-4	TRBJ2-2	TGTGCCAGCAGGGGTGGCATAATCTCTGGGCCGGTGTTTTTT	CASRGGIISGPVFF
many	TRBD2	TRBV7-2	TRBJ2-2	TGTGCCAGCAGCTTGACTAGCGGGAGCTCCGGGGAGCTGTTTTTT	CASSLTSGSSGELFF
.	TRBD1	TRBV28	TRBJ1-5	TGTGCCAGCAGTACAGACAGGGGACGACTAAGCAATCAGCCCCAGCATTTT	CASSTDRGRLSNQPQHF
many	.	TRBV5-1	TRBJ2-1	TGCGCCAGCAGCTTGGACCCCAGGGTCCATGAGCAGTTCTTC	CASSLDPRVHEQFF
.	.	TRBV7-9	TRBJ1-4	TGTGCCAGCACCGTCGACCTTGGACGAGAAAAACTGTTTTTT	CASTVDLGREKLFF
many	.	TRBV14	TRBJ2-3	TGTGCCAGCAGCCAAGTACGGGGAAGGTGGACAGATACGCAGTATTTT	CASSQVRGRWTDTQYF
many	TRBD1	TRBV28	TRBJ1-1	TGTGCCAGCAGTTTATGGGACAGGGGCACTGAAGCTTTCTTT	CASSLWDRGTEAFF
many	TRBD1	TRBV11-2	TRBJ1-6	TGTGCCAGCAGCATCAGGGGGAATGTACCCCTCCACTTT	CASSIRGNVPLHF
.	TRBD1	TRBV2	TRBJ1-3	TGTGCCACCGGTACAGGGGTCTCTGGAAACACCATATATTTT	CATGTGVSGNTIYF
many	TRBD1	TRBV20-1	TRBJ1-2	TGCAGTGCTAGTACCCCGTTCGTACAGGGGGCGCGAGGCTACACCTTC	CSASTPFVQGARGYTF
many	.	TRBV15	TRBJ1-1	TGTGCCACCAGCAGAGATCGGGGGAGAACTGAAGCTTTCTTT	CATSRDRGRTEAFF
once	.	TRBV2	TRBJ1-6	TGTGCCAGCAGGCGACAGAGGAGCTCCTATAATTCACCCCTCCACTTT	CASRRQRSSYNSPLHF
.	.	TRBV27	TRBJ2-1	TGTGCCAGCACTGTCGGGAGTAACCGGGGCAATGAGCAGTTCTTC	CASTVGSNRGNEQFF
many	TRBD1	TRBV28	TRBJ2-3	TGTGCCAGCAGTTTTGAGACAGGGGACACAGATACGCAGTATTTT	CASSFETGDTDTQYF
many	.	TRBV19	TRBJ1-2	TGTGCCAGTATTGCCGACGAACCGCCCTATGGCTACACCTTC	CASIADEPPYGYTF
.	.	TRBV7-2	TRBJ2-4	TGTGCCAGCAGTCCTAGGGACATTCAGTACTTC	CASSPRDIQYF
few	.	TRBV10-3	TRBJ2-3	TGTGCCATCAGTGATATGAGAGATACGCAGTATTTT	CAISDMRDTQYF
many	TRBD1	TRBV11-2	TRBJ2-7	TGTGCCAGCAGCCCAACAGGGACAGTGTTTTACGAGCAGTACTTC	CASSPTGTVFYEQYF
many	TRBD2	TRBV9	TRBJ2-1	TGTGCCAGCAGCGTAGAGACTAGCGGAGACAATGAGCAGTTCTTC	CASSVETSGDNEQFF
many	.	TRBV2	TRBJ1-5	TGTGCCAGCAGTGATAGCGGCGGAGATCAGCCCCAGCATTTT	CASSDSGGDQPQHF
many	.	TRBV6-2/TRBV6-3	TRBJ1-5	TGTGCCAGCAGTTACTCGAATATGGGCAATCAGCCCCAGCATTTT	CASSYSNMGNQPQHF
many	TRBD1	TRBV7-2	TRBJ1-5	TGTGCCAGCAGCTACCGGGGGACAGGGGGCGCCCAGCATTTT	CASSYRGTGGAQHF
.	TRBD1	TRBV20-1	TRBJ1-2	TGCAGTGCCGGACAGGGGGGCTATGGCTACACCTTC	CSAGQGGYGYTF
few	TRBD2	TRBV5-1	TRBJ2-7	TGCGCCAGCAGGAGTGGGACTATTGGCTACGAGCAGTACTTC	CASRSGTIGYEQYF
many	.	TRBV7-8	TRBJ1-1	TGTGCCAGCAGCTTAGGGGGAGAAGAAGCTTTCTTT	CASSLGGEEAFF
.	.	TRBV28	TRBJ2-5	TGTGCCAGCGGCAGGGGCTCTATACAGACCCAGTACTTC	CASGRGSIQTQYF
few	TRBD2	TRBV5-1	TRBJ2-2	TGCGCCAGCAGCCCGGGACTAGCGGGACCGAACACCGGGGAGCTGTTTTTT	CASSPGLAGPNTGELFF
many	.	TRBV19	TRBJ1-2	TGTGCCACCTGGGGAAACTATGGCTACACCTTC	CATWGNYGYTF
many	.	TRBV12-5	TRBJ2-3	TGTGCTAGTGGCCCATCGAGGGGCACAGATACGCAGTATTTT	CASGPSRGTDTQYF
.	.	TRBV12-3/TRBV12-4	TRBJ2-7	TGTGCCAGCAGCGAGCACGTCGGGTCGGCCGAGCAGTACTTC	CASSEHVGSAEQYF
.	TRBD1	TRBV7-8	TRBJ2-1	TGTGCCAGCAGCTTAGAGGGACAGTCATTGTGGGAGCAGTTCTTC	CASSLEGQSLWEQFF
.	.	TRBV28	TRBJ2-2	TGTGCCAGCAGTCGCCAGGGTCTCACCGGGGAGCTGTTTTTT	CASSRQGLTGELFF